The text below deals with one TCR beta chain. Its antigen remains unidentified. This record comes from a study of T-cell memory formation after mild COVID-19. Study-wide results and caveats: For contracting clones, CD4+ ones sat mainly in CM and EM, CD8+ in EMRA.

CDR1 is DFQATT, CDR2 SNEGSKA, per germline (reference sequence). Trimming cost V 4 bases and J 2 bases; bases outside gene matches: 11. There are 17 residues in the CDR3. TCRdb reprocessed the 5' RACE reads with MiXCR, giving one entry per CDR3 protein. Of 220,000 or so distinct CDR3 sequences listed, just over 9.5% are singletons. This TCR was recovered from a man between 18 and 35 years old who had mild COVID-19 (a few samples of this study predate the infection). Cell type and time point are not known. The V and J genes are TRBV20-1 and TRBJ2-3; 11 bases align to TRBD2. Source material: PBMCs or a T cell subset sorted from them (not recorded which). The CDR3 reads CSANPGTSGGFTDTQYF. CDR3 nucleotides: TGCAGTGCTAATCCAGGAACTAGCGGGGGTTTCACAGATACGCAGTATTTT.